This T cell receptor (beta chain) appears in the sequencing data of a study of blood T cell repertoires in COVID-19. Study-wide context: From T cells, B-cell-depleted T cells, or PBMCs came the material, which was cDNA or gDNA.

There are 14 residues in the CDR3. CDR1 is MNHNY and CDR2 is SVGAGI in the germline V gene (reference sequence). Trimming took 3 bases from V and 8 from J; bases not matched to a gene: 7. Original methodology: Amplification of reference gene primers provided the estimated nucleated cell counts. Sequencing was performed with immunoSEQ multiplex PCR; in TCRdb, only in-frame clones are kept and a portion is missing. Clonal size and the V and J genes are those of that table, whereas D and trimming came from the DNA. This table holds about 220,000 clones, 82% found once. Sequencing input: PBMCs or T cells enriched from blood (not recorded which). The TCR comes from a woman aged 55-69 years who had recovered from COVID-19. V gene TRBV6-6 combines with J gene TRBJ1-2; 9 positions agree with TRBD1. The chain's CDR3 is CASSYGQGNSGYTF. Written as DNA, the CDR3 is TGTGCCAGCAGTTATGGACAGGGGAATAGCGGCTACACCTTC.